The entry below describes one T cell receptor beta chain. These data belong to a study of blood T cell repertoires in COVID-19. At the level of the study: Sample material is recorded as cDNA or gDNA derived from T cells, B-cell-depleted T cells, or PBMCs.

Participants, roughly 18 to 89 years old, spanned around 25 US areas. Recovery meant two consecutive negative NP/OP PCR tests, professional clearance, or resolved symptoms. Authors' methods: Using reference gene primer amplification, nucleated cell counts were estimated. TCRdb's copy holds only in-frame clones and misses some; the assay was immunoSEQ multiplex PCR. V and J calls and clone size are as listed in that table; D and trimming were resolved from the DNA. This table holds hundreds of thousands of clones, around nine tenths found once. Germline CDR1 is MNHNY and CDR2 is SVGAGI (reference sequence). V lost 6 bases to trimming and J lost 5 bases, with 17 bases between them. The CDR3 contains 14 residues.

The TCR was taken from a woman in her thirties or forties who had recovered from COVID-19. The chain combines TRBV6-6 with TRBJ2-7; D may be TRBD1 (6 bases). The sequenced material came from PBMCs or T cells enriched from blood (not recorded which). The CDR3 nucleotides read TGTGCCAGCAGATCCCACCGGGACATCAACGAGCAGTACTTC. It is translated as CASRSHRDINEQYF.